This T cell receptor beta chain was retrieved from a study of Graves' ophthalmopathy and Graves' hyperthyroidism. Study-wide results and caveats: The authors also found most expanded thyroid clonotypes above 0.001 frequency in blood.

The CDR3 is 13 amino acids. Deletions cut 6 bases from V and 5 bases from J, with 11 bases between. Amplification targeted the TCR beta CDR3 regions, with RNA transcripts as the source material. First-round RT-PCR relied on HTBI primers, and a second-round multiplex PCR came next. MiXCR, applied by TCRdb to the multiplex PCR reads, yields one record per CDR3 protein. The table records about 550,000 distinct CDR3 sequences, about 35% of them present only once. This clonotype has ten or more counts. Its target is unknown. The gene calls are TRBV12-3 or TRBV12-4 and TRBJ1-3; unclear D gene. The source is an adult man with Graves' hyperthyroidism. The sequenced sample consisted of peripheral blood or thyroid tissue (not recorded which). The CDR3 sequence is CASSTGSRNTIYF. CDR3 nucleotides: TGTGCCAGCAGCACGGGAAGCCGAAACACCATATATTTT.